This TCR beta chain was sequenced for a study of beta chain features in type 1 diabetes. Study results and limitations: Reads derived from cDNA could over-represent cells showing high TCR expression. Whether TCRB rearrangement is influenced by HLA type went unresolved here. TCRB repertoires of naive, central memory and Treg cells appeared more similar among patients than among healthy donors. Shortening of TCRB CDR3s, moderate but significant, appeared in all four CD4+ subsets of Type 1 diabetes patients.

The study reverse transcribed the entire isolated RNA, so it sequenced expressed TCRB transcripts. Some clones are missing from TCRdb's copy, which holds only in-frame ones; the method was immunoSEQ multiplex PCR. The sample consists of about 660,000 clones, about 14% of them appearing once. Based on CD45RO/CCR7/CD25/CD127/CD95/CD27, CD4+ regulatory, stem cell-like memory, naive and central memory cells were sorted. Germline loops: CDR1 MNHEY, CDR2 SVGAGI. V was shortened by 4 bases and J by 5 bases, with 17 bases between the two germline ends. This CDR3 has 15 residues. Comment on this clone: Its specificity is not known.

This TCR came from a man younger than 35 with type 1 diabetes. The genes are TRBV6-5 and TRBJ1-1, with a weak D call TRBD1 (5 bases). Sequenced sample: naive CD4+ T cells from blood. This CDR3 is CASSSVGLRGTEAFF. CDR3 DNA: TGTGCCAGCAGTTCGGTAGGACTACGGGGGACTGAAGCTTTCTTT.